Presented here are 25 T cell receptor beta chains from one specimen sequenced in a study of Graves' ophthalmopathy and Graves' hyperthyroidism. Amplified material comprised TCR beta CDR3 regions derived from RNA transcripts. First-round RT-PCR employed HTBI primers, with a second-round multiplex PCR after it. Using its own MiXCR run on the multiplex PCR reads, TCRdb lists one record per CDR3 protein. The sample consists of around 1.1 million distinct CDR3 sequences, about 36% of them appearing once. The specimen was peripheral blood or thyroid tissue (not recorded which). These receptors all come from an adult man with Graves' hyperthyroidism.

This chain links TRBV7-8 with TRBJ2-7; the D gene is possibly TRBD2 (6 bases). CDR3 length: 16 amino acids. Deletions cut 2 bases from V and 4 bases from J, with 18 bases between. Germline V gives CDR1 SGHVS, CDR2 FQNEAQ. The CDR3 coding sequence is TGTGCCAGCAGCTTATCCGTAGGGGACTGGGAATACGAGCAGTACTTC. Its translation is CASSLSVGDWEYEQYF.

There are a few counts of this clonotype. This CDR3 fails to terminate in the conserved phenylalanine or tryptophan, so it likely reflects a read error. CDR3 residues: CASSYSLPSGANVLTL. CDR3 DNA sequence: TGTGCCAGCAGTTACTCTTTGCCCTCTGGGGCCAACGTCCTGACTCTC. V usage is TRBV6-6 and J usage is TRBJ2-6, with D hard to call. V was clipped by 0 bases and J by 0 bases, with 6 bases between them. Germline V lookup: CDR1 MNHNY, CDR2 SVGAGI (reference sequence). This CDR3 is built from 16 residues.

This sequence joins TRBV7-9 and TRBJ1-2, with D uncertain. The ends were cut back, 4 bases at V and 5 bases at J, with 14 bases in the middle. CDR3 length: 14 residues. Germline V lookup: CDR1 SEHNR, CDR2 FQNEAQ (reference sequence). The CDR3 DNA follows: TGTGCCAGCAGCTCCCGAGACCTGTGGTATGGCTACACCTTC. This translates into CASSSRDLWYGYTF.

This clonotype has just a few counts. This chain uses TRBV4-3 with TRBJ1-6; D gene unclear. Germline V gene lookup returns CDR1 LGHNA and CDR2 YSLEER. The CDR3 runs to 15 residues. V shed 0 bases and J shed 8 bases, with 11 bases lying between them. The CDR3 loop reads CASSQDLEGHSPLHF. In nucleotides, the CDR3 is TGCGCCAGCAGCCAAGATTTAGAGGGCCATTCACCCCTCCACTTT.

This clonotype came up a few times. The chain has TRBV7-8 and TRBJ2-2; 7 positions match TRBD1. Trimming took 4 bases from V and 6 from J; bases not matched to a gene: 11. The CDR3 loop spans 16 amino acids. Germline V gene lookup returns CDR1 SGHVS and CDR2 FQNEAQ. In DNA form, the CDR3 reads TGTGCCAGCAGCTATGGACAGGCTAGAAGGGCCGGGGAGCTGTTTTTT. The encoded protein is CASSYGQARRAGELFF. The variable domain in full, completed from reference TRBV7-8 and TRBJ2-2, reads GAGVSQSPRYKVAKRGQDVALRCDPISGHVSLFWYQQALGQGPEFLTYFQNEAQLDKSGLPSDRFFAERPEGSVSTLKIQRTQQEDSAVYLCASSYGQARRAGELFFGEGSRLTVL.

At least ten counts were recorded for this clonotype. The rearrangement joins TRBV20-1 to TRBJ2-2; 8 positions match TRBD1. Germline assignment: CDR1 DFQATT and CDR2 SNEGSKA (reference sequence). This CDR3 region has 14 residues. J lost 2 bases, V lost 6 bases, and 5 bases had no gene match. The CDR3 is CSAPGQANTGELFF. The CDR3 DNA is TGCAGTGCGCCGGGACAGGCAAACACCGGGGAGCTGTTTTTT.

This clonotype was recorded only once. Here the CDR3 DNA reads TGTGCCACCAGTGGTGGACCACCTCCGGGACAGGGGACCTACGAGCAGTACTTC. It translates to CATSGGPPPGQGTYEQYF. The chain couples TRBV24-1 to TRBJ2-7; 10 bases are shared with TRBD1. The ends lost 5 bases at V and 2 bases at J; junction bases unmatched: 14. Germline CDR1 is KGHDR and CDR2 is SFDVKD. This CDR3 is 18 amino acids long.

This clonotype was detected many times. The chain links TRBV11-2 to TRBJ1-1; no reliable D call. Germline CDR1 SGHAT, CDR2 FQNNGV. This CDR3 has 17 residues. The V end was cut by 2 bases, the J end by 5 bases, with 21 bases between. CDR3 DNA: TGTGCCAGCAGCTTACCCACGGACGTCAGGACGGGAACTGAAGCTTTCTTT. This codes for CASSLPTDVRTGTEAFF.

This chain connects TRBV29-1 to TRBJ2-7; maybe TRBD1 (7 bases). Germline assignment: CDR1 SQVTM and CDR2 ANQGSEA. CDR3 size: 14 residues. The germline V and J ends were trimmed by 3 bases and 1 base, with 13 bases remaining between them. CDR3 amino acids: CSVEAGQMSYEQYF. The CDR3 coding sequence is TGCAGCGTTGAGGCGGGACAGATGTCCTACGAGCAGTACTTC.

This clonotype has just a few counts. V is TRBV7-2 and J is TRBJ1-4, with 9 bases matching TRBD1. Germline V gene data show CDR1 as SGHTA and CDR2 as FQGNSA. There are 15 residues in the CDR3. J gave up 7 bases and V 5 bases, and 8 bases lay outside the gene matches. CDR3 loop: CASSLGQGQTEKLFF. For the CDR3, the DNA is TGTGCCAGCAGCCTCGGACAGGGGCAGACTGAAAAACTGTTTTTT. Using reference TRBV7-2 and TRBJ1-4 for the parts outside the CDR3, the full variable domain is GAGVSQSPSNKVTEKGKDVELRCDPISGHTALYWYRQSLGQGLEFLIYFQGNSAPDKSGLPSDRFSAERTGGSVSTLTIQRTQQEDSAVYLCASSLGQGQTEKLFFGSGTQLSVL.

This clonotype came up many times. The chain is built from TRBV6-1 and TRBJ1-5; TRBD1 matches at 8 bases. The V gene end was trimmed by 7 bases and the J gene end by 4 bases; junction bases not matched to a gene: 12. The CDR3 length is 16 residues. Germline loops: CDR1 MNHNS, CDR2 SASEGT. CDR3 sequence: CASTRPGTGSNQPQHF. CDR3 nucleotides: TGTGCCAGCACTCGTCCCGGGACAGGAAGTAATCAGCCCCAGCATTTT.

The sample holds a few counts of this clonotype. The chain links TRBV19 to TRBJ1-1; a weak D match, TRBD1 (5 bases). V lost 3 bases and J 4 bases, leaving 9 bases between the germline ends. Germline CDR1 is LNHDA and CDR2 is SQIVND (reference sequence). The CDR3 sequence is 13 residues long. The CDR3 DNA is TGTGCCAGTAGTATCACGGGGGTCACTGAAGCTTTCTTT. Translated, it gives CASSITGVTEAFF.

This clonotype was counted many times. The DNA for the CDR3 is TGTGCCAGCAGCTTACTAACTAGCTCGGGCCACGAGACCCAGTACTTC. It yields the protein CASSLLTSSGHETQYF. This chain connects TRBV7-2 to TRBJ2-5; the D gene is possibly TRBD2 (6 bases). The V end was cut by 2 bases, the J end by 5 bases, with 18 bases between. Germline V gene sequence: CDR1 SGHTA, CDR2 FQGNSA. CDR3 length: 16 residues.

The chain joins TRBV25-1 to TRBJ2-7; TRBD1 or TRBD2 may be the D gene (5 bases each). Trimming shortened V by 6 bases and J by 3 bases, and 15 bases separated the two germline ends. Germline CDR1 and CDR2: MGHDK and SYGVNS. This CDR3 region has 14 residues. The CDR3 loop reads CASRDWDGIYEQYF. DNA of the CDR3: TGTGCCAGCAGAGACTGGGACGGAATCTACGAGCAGTACTTC.

The sample holds many counts of this clonotype. The J gene is TRBJ2-5, the V gene TRBV15; D uncertain. In germline, CDR1 is LNHNV, CDR2 YYDKDF (reference sequence). The CDR3 extends over 12 amino acids. Trimming left V 2 bases short and J 2 bases short, with 3 bases between. In nucleotides, the CDR3 is TGTGCCACCAGCAGAAGTCAAGAGACCCAGTACTTC. Its protein is CATSRSQETQYF.

The rearrangement links TRBV7-8 to TRBJ2-5, with 12 bases aligning to TRBD2. CDR1 is SGHVS and CDR2 is FQNEAQ in the germline V gene. V shed 7 bases, J shed 5 bases, and the junction held 11 bases outside the gene matches. The CDR3 runs 16 residues. Here the CDR3 DNA reads TGTGCCAGCAACCCTGGACTAGCGGGGATGATGGAGACCCAGTACTTC. This gives the protein CASNPGLAGMMETQYF.

The sample holds one count of this clonotype. The V and J genes are TRBV29-1 and TRBJ2-1, with TRBD2 matching 8 bases. Germline V lookup: CDR1 SQVTM, CDR2 ANQGSEA. The V gene end was trimmed by 4 bases and the J gene end by 3 bases; junction bases not matched to a gene: 5. This CDR3 region has 14 residues. CDR3 sequence (DNA): TGCAGCGTTGGCGGGAGGACCCACTACAATGAGCAGTTCTTC. Protein: CSVGGRTHYNEQFF.

This clonotype appeared many times. This chain connects TRBV6-5 to TRBJ1-3; D possibly corresponds to TRBD1 (6 bases). The CDR3 runs 16 residues. V lost 6 bases and J lost 0, with 15 bases in between. Germline V gene data show CDR1 as MNHEY and CDR2 as SVGAGI. This chain's CDR3 is CASRTPGHHSGNTIYF. CDR3 nucleotide sequence: TGTGCCAGCAGGACACCGGGACACCACTCTGGAAACACCATATATTTT.

This chain connects TRBV10-3 to TRBJ1-4; maybe TRBD1 (5 bases). The V and J ends lost 2 bases and 1 base respectively, with 11 bases between them. This CDR3 contains 16 residues. CDR1 is ENHRY, CDR2 SYGVKD, per germline. For the CDR3, the DNA is TGTGCCATCAGTGAGGTCGGGGCCAAAACTAATGAAAAACTGTTTTTT. Translated, it gives CAISEVGAKTNEKLFF.

This clonotype was counted many times. This sequence joins TRBV6-5 and TRBJ1-2; D gene unclear. CDR1 is MNHEY and CDR2 is SVGAGI in the germline V gene. CDR3 length: 14 amino acids. The germline V and J ends were trimmed by 9 bases and 4 bases, with 18 bases remaining between them. The DNA for the CDR3 is TGTGCCAGTACCTCGTTGGAGATGGGCTATGGCTACACCTTC. This encodes CASTSLEMGYGYTF.

The chain uses TRBV19 and TRBJ1-1; TRBD1 might be the D (6 bases). Between the trimmed V and J ends, which lost 11 bases and 0 bases, there was a span of 16 bases. Germline values: CDR1 LNHDA, CDR2 SQIVND (reference sequence). CDR3 size: 14 residues. The CDR3 nucleotides are TGTGCCTGGGCAAGGACAGCGATGAACACTGAAGCTTTCTTT. Its protein is CAWARTAMNTEAFF. The entire variable domain, with the rest obtained from reference TRBV19 and TRBJ1-1, is as follows: DGGITQSPKYLFRKEGQNVTLSCEQNLNHDAMYWYRQDPGQGLRLIYYSQIVNDFQKGDIAEGYSVSREKKESFPLTVTSAQKNPTAFYLCAWARTAMNTEAFFGQGTRLTVV.

This clonotype was detected only a few times. The CDR3 DNA reads TGTGCCAGCAGCTTCGGGACAGAATTTAACACCGGGGAGCTGTTTTTT. This encodes CASSFGTEFNTGELFF. The chain uses TRBV7-6 and TRBJ2-2; 7 bases fit TRBD1. V shed 3 bases, J shed 2 bases, and the junction held 6 bases outside the gene matches. CDR3 length: 16 residues. CDR1 is SGHVS, CDR2 FNYEAQ, per germline.

This clonotype was recorded a few times. J is TRBJ1-1 and V is TRBV6-5; D is perhaps TRBD1 (5 bases). Germline CDR1 is MNHEY and CDR2 is SVGAGI. Trimming took 2 bases from V and 6 from J, leaving 13 bases between them. The CDR3 contains 14 residues. The CDR3 DNA reads as TGTGCCAGCAGTTACAGCAGGGTCAACGCTGAAGCTTTCTTT. Amino acids: CASSYSRVNAEAFF.

V gene TRBV5-6 combines with J gene TRBJ2-7; D gene ambiguous. Deletions cut 4 bases from V and 4 bases from J, with 15 bases between. The V gene's germline CDR1 is SGHDT and CDR2 YYEEEE. There are 14 residues in the CDR3. DNA for the CDR3: TGTGCCAGCAGCCACCGGGTTATAGGATACGAGCAGTACTTC. It specifies CASSHRVIGYEQYF.

This clonotype was recorded many times. The J gene is TRBJ2-5, the V gene TRBV7-9; 15 positions match TRBD2. V lost 4 bases and J lost 5; bases outside the gene matches: 5. CDR3 length: 16 amino acids. Germline CDR1 reads SEHNR; CDR2 reads FQNEAQ (reference sequence). The CDR3, as DNA: TGTGCCAGCAGCTCGGGACTAGCGGGAGGCGGTGAGACCCAGTACTTC. Translating it yields CASSSGLAGGGETQYF.